A selection of T cell receptor beta chains follows, all from one sample in a study of control samples from healthy donors and cancer patients. The method was immunoSEQ multiplex PCR; TCRdb's version includes in-frame clones alone and lacks a portion of them. The repertoire holds some 99,000 clones, with 90% as singletons. Sequencing used blood. Receptor source: a human donor in good health. The donor label of this sample is uncertain. Both conserved end residues are part of each CDR3.

v_call	j_call	cdr3_aa
TRBV5-1	TRBJ2-1	CASSLAETYNEQFF
TRBV28	TRBJ1-4	CASSSALVGTTNEKLFF
TRBV5-6	TRBJ1-4	CASSLRSREKLFF
TRBV7-3	TRBJ2-2	CASSLSSSRELFF
TRBV7-2	TRBJ2-1	CASSLDRYNEQFF
TRBV24-1	TRBJ2-3	CATSSDGVTDTQYF
TRBV6-5	TRBJ1-2	CASRGRGHYGYTF
TRBV6-5	TRBJ1-6	CASSSDSVDSPLHF
TRBV27	TRBJ2-2	CASSLSVVATGELFF
TRBV19	TRBJ1-1	CASRTVWGTEAFF
TRBV4-1	TRBJ2-5	CASSQDLSRGQETQYF
TRBV12-5	TRBJ2-3	CASRQGRTDTQYF
TRBV3-1/TRBV3-2	TRBJ1-5	CASSPKLNNQPQHF
TRBV5-1	TRBJ1-3	CASSATGISNTIYF
TRBV9	TRBJ1-1	CARRGRARGEILNTEAFF
TRBV27	TRBJ2-5	CASGGETQYF
TRBV7-8	TRBJ2-3	CASSLGASGGLTDTQYF
TRBV19	TRBJ2-5	CASSIGEETQYF
TRBV9	TRBJ2-5	CASSVAGTPTQETQYF
TRBV6-4	TRBJ2-3	CASRNRDRATDTQYF
TRBV5-1	TRBJ2-5	CASSLAHYQETQYF
TRBV5-4	TRBJ2-2	CASSLTPSGDVGELFF
TRBV11-2	TRBJ1-5	CASSLGVGNQPQHF
TRBV18	TRBJ2-1	CASSPPSDNEQFF
TRBV14	TRBJ2-1	CASSQVRMPGVSDEQFF
TRBV18	TRBJ1-2	CASSAEPLSVGYGYTF
TRBV4-1	TRBJ1-6	CASSQAGDSPLHF
TRBV12-3/TRBV12-4	TRBJ1-3	CASSYVDTIYF
TRBV5-3	TRBJ2-1	CARSTLTTQSGGAIYEQFF
TRBV7-9	TRBJ2-7	CASMTEIAYEQYF
TRBV30	TRBJ1-3	CAWSQGMTGSGNTIYF
TRBV2	TRBJ1-5	CASSDGRVGAGPQHF
TRBV27	TRBJ1-5	CASSSSLTGKRSNQPQHF
TRBV4-1	TRBJ1-5	CASSQDGRGGQPQHF
TRBV7-9	TRBJ1-5	CASSLGSGHSNQPQHF
TRBV5-6	TRBJ2-1	CASSLNPTDGVEQFF
TRBV12-5	TRBJ2-7	CASGGERGALTFEQYF
TRBV9	TRBJ1-3	CASSPSQSRGGNTIYF
TRBV18	TRBJ1-5	CASSPDSYQPQHF
TRBV27	TRBJ1-6	CASSMTGGSGGSPLHF
TRBV28	TRBJ1-4	CASSLVGTGDLGEKLFF
TRBV5-1	TRBJ2-2	CASEAGTGATGELFF
TRBV7-9	TRBJ1-2	CASSPPGQGVVGYTF
TRBV27	TRBJ2-1	CASSLFREGEQFF
TRBV5-1	TRBJ2-4	CASSPQGPRVDIQYF
TRBV11-2	TRBJ2-2	CASSLVGGTGELFF
TRBV21-1	TRBJ2-1	CASSTSGGAGFENEQFF
TRBV6-1	TRBJ2-2	CASSESQGVVGELFF
TRBV4-2	TRBJ2-2	CASRPPGQGGTGELFF
TRBV28	TRBJ1-4	CASRGSRLQEKLFF
TRBV5-1	TRBJ2-7	CASSLDSSYLSYEQYF
TRBV3-1/TRBV3-2	TRBJ2-7	CASSQGSGGYTYEQYF
TRBV27	TRBJ2-1	CASSRTSGGYNEQFF
TRBV14	TRBJ2-1	CASSPYRGNEQFF
TRBV3-1/TRBV3-2	TRBJ1-5	CASSQGLIYSNQPQHF